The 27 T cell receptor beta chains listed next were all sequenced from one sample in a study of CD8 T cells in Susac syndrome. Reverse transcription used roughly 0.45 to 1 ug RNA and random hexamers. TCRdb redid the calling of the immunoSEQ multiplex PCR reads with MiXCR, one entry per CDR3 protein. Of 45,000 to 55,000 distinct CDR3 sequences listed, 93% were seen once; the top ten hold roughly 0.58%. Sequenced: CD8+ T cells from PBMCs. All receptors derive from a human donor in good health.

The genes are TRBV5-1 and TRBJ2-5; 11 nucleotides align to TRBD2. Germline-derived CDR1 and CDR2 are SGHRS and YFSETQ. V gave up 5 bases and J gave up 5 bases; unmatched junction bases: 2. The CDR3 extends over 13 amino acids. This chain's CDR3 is CASRRTSGETQYF. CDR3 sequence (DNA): TGCGCCAGCAGGCGGACTAGCGGGGAGACCCAGTACTTC.

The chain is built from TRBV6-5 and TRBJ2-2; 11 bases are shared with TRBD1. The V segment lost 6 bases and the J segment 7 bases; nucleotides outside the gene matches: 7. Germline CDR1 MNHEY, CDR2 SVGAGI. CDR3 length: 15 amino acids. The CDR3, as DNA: TGTGCCAGCAGCCTAGGACAGGGGGCGGTCGGGGAGCTGTTTTTT. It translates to CASSLGQGAVGELFF.

The CDR3 sequence: CASSQERGRAYEQYF. DNA for the CDR3: TGTGCCAGCAGCCAAGAAAGAGGGAGGGCCTACGAGCAGTACTTC. The chain uses TRBV3-1 and TRBJ2-7; 7 nucleotides align to TRBD2. V dropped 0 bases and J dropped 2; count of bases not matched to a gene: 4. Germline CDR1 and CDR2: LGHDT and YNNKEL (reference sequence). The CDR3 is made up of 15 amino acids.

CDR3 amino acids: CSATVAGAGEQYF. CDR3 DNA: TGCAGCGCTACGGTGGCGGGAGCTGGCGAGCAGTACTTC. The V gene is TRBV29-1, the J gene TRBJ2-7, with 7 bases lining up with TRBD2. Germline assignment: CDR1 SQVTM and CDR2 ANQGSEA. This CDR3 has 13 amino acids. With V trimmed by 7 bases and J by 6 bases, 12 bases remained unmatched.

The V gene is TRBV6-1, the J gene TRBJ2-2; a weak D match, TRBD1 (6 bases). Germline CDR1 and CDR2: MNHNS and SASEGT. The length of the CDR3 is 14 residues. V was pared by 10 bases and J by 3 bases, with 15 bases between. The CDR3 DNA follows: TGTGCCATCCGGGACATCGGATACACCGGGGAGCTGTTTTTT. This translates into CAIRDIGYTGELFF.

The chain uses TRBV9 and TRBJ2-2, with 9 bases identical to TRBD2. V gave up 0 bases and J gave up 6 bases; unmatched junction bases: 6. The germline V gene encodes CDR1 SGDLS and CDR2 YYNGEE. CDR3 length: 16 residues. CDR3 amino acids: CASSVAAGGPSGELFF. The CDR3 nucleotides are TGTGCCAGCAGCGTAGCTGCGGGAGGGCCTTCCGGGGAGCTGTTTTTT.

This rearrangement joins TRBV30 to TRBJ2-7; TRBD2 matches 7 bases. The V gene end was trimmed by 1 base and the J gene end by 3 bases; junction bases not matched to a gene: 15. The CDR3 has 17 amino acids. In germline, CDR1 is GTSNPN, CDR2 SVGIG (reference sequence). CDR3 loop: CAWSGWASGTGLYEQYF. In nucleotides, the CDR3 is TGTGCCTGGAGTGGGTGGGCTAGCGGCACGGGTCTCTACGAGCAGTACTTC.

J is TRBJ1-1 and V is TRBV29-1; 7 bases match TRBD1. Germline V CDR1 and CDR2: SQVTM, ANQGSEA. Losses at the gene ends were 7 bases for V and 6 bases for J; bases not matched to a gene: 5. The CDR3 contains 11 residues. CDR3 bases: TGCAGCGGTACGACAGGGCCTGAAGCTTTCTTT. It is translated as CSGTTGPEAFF.

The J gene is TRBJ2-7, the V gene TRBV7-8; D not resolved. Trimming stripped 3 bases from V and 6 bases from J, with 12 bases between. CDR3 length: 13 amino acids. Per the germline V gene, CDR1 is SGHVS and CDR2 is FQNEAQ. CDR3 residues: CASSLGSLLEQYF. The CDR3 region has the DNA TGTGCCAGCAGCTTGGGTAGCCTCCTCGAGCAGTACTTC.

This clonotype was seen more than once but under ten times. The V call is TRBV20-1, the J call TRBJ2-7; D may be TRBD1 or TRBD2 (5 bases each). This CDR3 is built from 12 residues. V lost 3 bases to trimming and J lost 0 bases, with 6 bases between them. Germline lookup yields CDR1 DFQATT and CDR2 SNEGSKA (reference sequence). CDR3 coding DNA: TGCAGTGCTAGGGGGGTCTCCTACGAGCAGTACTTC. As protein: CSARGVSYEQYF.

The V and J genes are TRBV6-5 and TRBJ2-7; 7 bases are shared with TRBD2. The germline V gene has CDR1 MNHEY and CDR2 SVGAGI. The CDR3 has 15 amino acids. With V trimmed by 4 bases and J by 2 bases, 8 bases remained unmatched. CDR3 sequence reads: CASSFSSGDPYEQYF. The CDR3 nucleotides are TGTGCCAGCAGTTTCTCTAGCGGAGATCCCTACGAGCAGTACTTC.

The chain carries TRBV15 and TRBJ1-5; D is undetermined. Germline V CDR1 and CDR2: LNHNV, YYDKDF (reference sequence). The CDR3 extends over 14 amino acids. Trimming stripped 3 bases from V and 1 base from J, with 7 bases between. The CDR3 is CATSSTRSNQPQHF. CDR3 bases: TGTGCCACCAGCAGTACCAGAAGCAATCAGCCCCAGCATTTT.

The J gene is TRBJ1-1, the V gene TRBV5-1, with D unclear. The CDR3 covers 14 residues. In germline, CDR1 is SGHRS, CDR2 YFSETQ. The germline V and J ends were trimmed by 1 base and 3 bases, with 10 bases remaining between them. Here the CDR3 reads CASSLNWGYTEAFF. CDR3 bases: TGCGCCAGCAGCTTGAACTGGGGTTACACTGAAGCTTTCTTT.

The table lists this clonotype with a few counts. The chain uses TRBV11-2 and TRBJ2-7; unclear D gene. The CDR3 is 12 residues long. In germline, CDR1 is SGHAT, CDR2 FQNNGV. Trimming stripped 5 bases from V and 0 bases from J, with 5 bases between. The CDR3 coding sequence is TGTGCCAGCAGCCAGGACTCCTACGAGCAGTACTTC. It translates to CASSQDSYEQYF. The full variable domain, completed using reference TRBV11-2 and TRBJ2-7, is EAGVAQSPRYKIIEKRQSVAFWCNPISGHATLYWYQQILGQGPKLLIQFQNNGVVDDSQLPKDRFSAERLKGVDSTLKIQPAKLEDSAVYLCASSQDSYEQYFGPGTRLTVT.

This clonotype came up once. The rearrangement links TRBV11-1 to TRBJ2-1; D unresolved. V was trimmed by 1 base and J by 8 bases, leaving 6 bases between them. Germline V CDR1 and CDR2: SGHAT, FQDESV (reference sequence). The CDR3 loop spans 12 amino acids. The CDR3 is CASSLGVHEQFF. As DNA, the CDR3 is TGTGCCAGCAGCTTAGGAGTCCATGAGCAGTTCTTC.

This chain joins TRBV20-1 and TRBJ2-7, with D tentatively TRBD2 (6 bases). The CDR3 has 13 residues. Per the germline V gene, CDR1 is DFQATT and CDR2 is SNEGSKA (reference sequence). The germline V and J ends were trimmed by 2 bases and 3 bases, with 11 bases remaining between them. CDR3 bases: TGCAGTGCTAGATCCGGGGACTTCTACGAGCAGTACTTC. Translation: CSARSGDFYEQYF.

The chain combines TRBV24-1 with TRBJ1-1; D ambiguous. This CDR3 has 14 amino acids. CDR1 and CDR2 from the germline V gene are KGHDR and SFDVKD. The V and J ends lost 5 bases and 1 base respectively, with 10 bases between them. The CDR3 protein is CATSGGVGNTEAFF. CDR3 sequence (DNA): TGTGCCACCAGTGGAGGCGTCGGGAACACTGAAGCTTTCTTT.

CDR3 DNA sequence: TGTGCCAGCAGCCCTGGTAGTAGGAGTGGTTACGAGCAGTACTTC. Translating it yields CASSPGSRSGYEQYF. The chain combines TRBV7-8 with TRBJ2-7, with D unclear. Germline V lookup: CDR1 SGHVS, CDR2 FQNEAQ. Trimming left V 5 bases short and J 4 bases short, with 18 bases between. The CDR3 covers 15 residues.

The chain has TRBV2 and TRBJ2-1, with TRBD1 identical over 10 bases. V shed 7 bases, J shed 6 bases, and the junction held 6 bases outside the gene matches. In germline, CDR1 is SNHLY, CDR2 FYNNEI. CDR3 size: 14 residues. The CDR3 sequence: CASTDRGESNEQFF. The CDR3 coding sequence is TGTGCCAGCACGGACAGGGGGGAAAGCAATGAGCAGTTCTTC.

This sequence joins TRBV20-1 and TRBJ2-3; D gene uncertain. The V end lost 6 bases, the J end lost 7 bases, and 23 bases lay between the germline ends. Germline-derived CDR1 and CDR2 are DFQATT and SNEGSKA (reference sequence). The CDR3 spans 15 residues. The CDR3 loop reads CSATYFAESRNTQYF. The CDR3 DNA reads TGCAGTGCGACTTACTTCGCGGAGTCGCGAAATACGCAGTATTTT.

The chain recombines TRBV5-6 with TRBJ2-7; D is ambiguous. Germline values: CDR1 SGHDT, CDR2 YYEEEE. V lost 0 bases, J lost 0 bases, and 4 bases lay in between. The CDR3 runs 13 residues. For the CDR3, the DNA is TGTGCCAGCAGCTTGGGGGCCTCCTACGAGCAGTACTTC. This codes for CASSLGASYEQYF.

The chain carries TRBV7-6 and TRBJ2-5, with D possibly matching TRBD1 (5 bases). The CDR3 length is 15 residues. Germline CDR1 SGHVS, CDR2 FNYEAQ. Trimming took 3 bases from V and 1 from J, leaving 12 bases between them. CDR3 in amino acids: CASSFPGGAQETQYF. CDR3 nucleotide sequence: TGTGCCAGCAGCTTCCCCGGTGGGGCCCAAGAGACCCAGTACTTC.

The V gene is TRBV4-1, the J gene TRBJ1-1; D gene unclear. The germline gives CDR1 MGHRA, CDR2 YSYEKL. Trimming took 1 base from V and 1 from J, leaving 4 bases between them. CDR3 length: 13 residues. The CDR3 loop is CASSQAGNTEAFF. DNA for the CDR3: TGCGCCAGCAGCCAAGCGGGGAACACTGAAGCTTTCTTT.

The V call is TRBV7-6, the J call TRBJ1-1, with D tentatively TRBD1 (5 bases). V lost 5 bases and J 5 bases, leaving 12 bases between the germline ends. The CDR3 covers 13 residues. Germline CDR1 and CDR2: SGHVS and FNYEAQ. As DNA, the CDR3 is TGTGCCAGCAGCGAAGGGGTAGGGACTGAAGCTTTCTTT. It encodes CASSEGVGTEAFF.

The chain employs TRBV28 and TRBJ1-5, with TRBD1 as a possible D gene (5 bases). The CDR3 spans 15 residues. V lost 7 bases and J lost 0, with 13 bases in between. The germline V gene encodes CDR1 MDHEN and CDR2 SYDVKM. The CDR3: CASTPQGYSNQPQHF. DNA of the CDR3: TGTGCCAGCACCCCTCAGGGTTATAGCAATCAGCCCCAGCATTTT.

In DNA, the CDR3 is TGTGCCAGCAGCCCGGTGGTAGGCTATGGCTACACCTTC. Translating it yields CASSPVVGYGYTF. This chain uses TRBV5-5 with TRBJ1-2; D uncertain. Trimming left V 4 bases short and J 4 bases short, with 11 bases between. The CDR3 consists of 13 residues. Germline V lookup: CDR1 SGHKS, CDR2 YYEKEE (reference sequence).

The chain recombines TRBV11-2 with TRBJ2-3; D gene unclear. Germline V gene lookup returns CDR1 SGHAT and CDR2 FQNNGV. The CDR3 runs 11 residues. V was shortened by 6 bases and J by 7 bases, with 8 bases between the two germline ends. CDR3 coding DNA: TGTGCCAGCAGGCCCAAAAATACGCAGTATTTT. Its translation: CASRPKNTQYF.